This note documents a single TCR beta chain sequence. The time point here: blood 4 weeks post-SBRT, at nephrectomy. Sample treatment: 15 Gy SBRT to primary tumor, nephrectomy 4 weeks later. This renal cell carcinoma was of the clear cell type. This sample was included in a study of radiation and T cells in renal cell carcinoma. Sequencing was performed with immunoSEQ multiplex PCR; in TCRdb, only in-frame clones are kept and a portion is missing. The sample records around 95,000 clones, 70% to 85% being singletons. The germline V and J ends were trimmed by 1 base and 5 bases, with 5 bases remaining between them. The CDR3 loop spans 12 amino acids. In germline, CDR1 is SEHNR, CDR2 FQNEAQ (reference sequence).

The material was blood, obtained from a patient whose treatment included radiotherapy and nephrectomy. The chain employs TRBV7-9 and TRBJ1-2; D remains ambiguous. The TCR sequence derives from a man aged 60-69 years with renal cell carcinoma. The CDR3 DNA reads as TGTGCCAGCAGCTTAGAATTTTATGGCTACACCTTC. It codes for CASSLEFYGYTF. The variable domain in full, with the rest retrieved from reference TRBV7-9 and TRBJ1-2, is DTGVSQNPRHKITKRGQNVTFRCDPISEHNRLYWYRQTLGQGPEFLTYFQNEAQLEKSRLLSDRFSAERPKGSFSTLEIQRTEQGDSAMYLCASSLEFYGYTFGSGTRLTVV.